Listed here is a single TCR beta chain. The data belong to a study of blood T cell repertoires in COVID-19. Original handling: Reference gene primer amplification gave estimated nucleated cell counts. Measured with immunoSEQ multiplex PCR; TCRdb has only the in-frame clones, and not every one. V and J calls and clone size come straight from that table; D and trimming were deduced from the DNA. The sample includes 180,000 or so clones, roughly three quarters of them seen just once. Sequencing was performed on peripheral blood. The receptor was isolated from a woman in her fifties or sixties with active or convalescent COVID-19.

The CDR3 spells CASSFTDYGYTF. In DNA, the CDR3 is TGTGCCAGCAGCTTCACAGACTATGGCTACACCTTC. The genes are TRBV7-8 and TRBJ1-2; D uncertain. This CDR3 comprises 12 residues. Trimming removed 3 bases from V and 3 bases from J, with 5 bases in between. Germline-derived CDR1 and CDR2 are SGHVS and FQNEAQ.